This T cell receptor beta chain was captured by sequencing in a study of shared clonotypes between healthy human individuals. The wider study: Each donor contributed plates that comprised three CD4 naive, three CD4 memory, two CD8 naive and one CD8 memory. Study outcomes and limitations: In several donors, approximately 5% of naive CD4 clonotypes appeared in common.

Germline V gives CDR1 LNHDA, CDR2 SQIVND (reference sequence). The junction had 3 bases not matched to a gene; V was cut back by 6 bases and J by 5 bases. This CDR3 comprises 14 residues. Clones were read by immunoSEQ multiplex PCR, and TCRdb kept only the in-frame ones, dropping some. This table holds about 700,000 clones, 92% found once. CD45RO negativity and positive selection for CCR7 defined naive CD8 cells, a population that excluded terminally differentiated effector memory CD45RA+ cells. On this clone itself: Its specificity is unknown.

The receptor comes from a young man in good health. The genes are TRBV19 and TRBJ2-2; 10 positions agree with TRBD1. The sequenced sample was naive CD8+ T cells sorted from blood. The CDR3 nucleotides read TGTGCCAGTAGCGGGACAGGGGTAACCGGGGAGCTGTTTTTT. It encodes CASSGTGVTGELFF.